The entry below describes one TCR beta chain. The target antigen is unknown. From germline, CDR1 is LNHDA and CDR2 SQIVND (reference sequence). V shed 4 bases and J shed 8 bases, with 18 bases lying between them. This CDR3 spans 15 amino acids. The data are from a study of cytomegalovirus exposure and HLA in healthy donors. Study background: When roughly 420 donors were genotyped, over 80% of them were found to fall in the Caucasian-associated ancestry cluster.

The PCR contained 60 Vbeta and 13 Jbeta primers. Sequenced by immunoSEQ multiplex PCR; TCRdb stores in-frame clones only, minus some. The sample contains over 60,000 clones, about 77% of which appear only once. Findings and caveats of the study: Most TCR sequences were rare, but some public TCRs occurred in many donors.

This sequence was found in a woman in her 30s in good health and CMV-seronegative. The rearrangement joins TRBV19 to TRBJ1-3; D is unclear. Sequenced: PBMCs. CDR3 nucleotide sequence: TGTGCCAGTAGTACCCAAGCGACGGTCTCGGACACCATATATTTT. Its translation is CASSTQATVSDTIYF.